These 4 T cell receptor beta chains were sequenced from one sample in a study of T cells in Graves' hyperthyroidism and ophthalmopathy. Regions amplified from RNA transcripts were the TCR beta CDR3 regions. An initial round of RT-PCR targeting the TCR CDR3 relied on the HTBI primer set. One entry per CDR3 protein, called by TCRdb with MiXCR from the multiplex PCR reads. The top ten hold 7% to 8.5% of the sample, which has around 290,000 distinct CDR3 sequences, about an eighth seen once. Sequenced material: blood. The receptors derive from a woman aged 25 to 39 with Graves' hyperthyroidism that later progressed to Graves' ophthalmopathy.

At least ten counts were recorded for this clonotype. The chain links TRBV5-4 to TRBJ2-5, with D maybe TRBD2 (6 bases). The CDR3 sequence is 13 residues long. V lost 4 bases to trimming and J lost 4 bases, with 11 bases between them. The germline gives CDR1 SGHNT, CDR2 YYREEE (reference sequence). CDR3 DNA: TGTGCCAGCAGCCGATACGGGGGAGAGACCCAGTACTTC. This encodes CASSRYGGETQYF.

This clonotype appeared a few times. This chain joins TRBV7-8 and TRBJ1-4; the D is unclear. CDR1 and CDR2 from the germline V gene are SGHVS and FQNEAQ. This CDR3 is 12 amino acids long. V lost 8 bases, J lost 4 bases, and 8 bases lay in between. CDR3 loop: CASGRLNEKLFF. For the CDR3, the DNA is TGTGCCAGCGGGCGGCTTAATGAAAAACTGTTTTTT.

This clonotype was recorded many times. In DNA form, the CDR3 reads TGTGCCAGCAGTTCCTTAACCGTGCGACTAGATCGAAATGAGCAGTTCTTC. This sequence encodes CASSSLTVRLDRNEQFF. The chain recombines TRBV28 with TRBJ2-1, with D possibly being TRBD2 (6 bases). The CDR3 spans 17 residues. Between the trimmed V and J ends, which lost 4 bases and 7 bases, there was a span of 23 bases. Germline loops: CDR1 MDHEN, CDR2 SYDVKM.

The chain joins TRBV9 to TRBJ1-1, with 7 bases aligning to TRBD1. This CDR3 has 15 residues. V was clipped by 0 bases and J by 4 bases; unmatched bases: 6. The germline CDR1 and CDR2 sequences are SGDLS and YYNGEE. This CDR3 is CASSVEGGLGTEAFF. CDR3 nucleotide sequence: TGTGCCAGCAGCGTAGAAGGGGGCCTCGGCACTGAAGCTTTCTTT.